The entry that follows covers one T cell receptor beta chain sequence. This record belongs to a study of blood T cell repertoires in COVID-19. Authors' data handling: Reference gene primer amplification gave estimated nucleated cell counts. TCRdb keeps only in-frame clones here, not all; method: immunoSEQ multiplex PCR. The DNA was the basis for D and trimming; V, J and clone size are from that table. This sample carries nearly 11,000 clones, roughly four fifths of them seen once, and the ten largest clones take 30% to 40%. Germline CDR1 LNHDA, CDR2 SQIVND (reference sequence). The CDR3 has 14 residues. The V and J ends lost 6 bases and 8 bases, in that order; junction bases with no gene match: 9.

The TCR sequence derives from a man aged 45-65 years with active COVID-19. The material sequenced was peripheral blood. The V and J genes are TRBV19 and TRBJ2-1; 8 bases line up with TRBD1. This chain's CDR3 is CASSSTGVMYEQFF. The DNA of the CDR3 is TGTGCCAGTAGCTCGACAGGGGTAATGTATGAGCAGTTCTTC.